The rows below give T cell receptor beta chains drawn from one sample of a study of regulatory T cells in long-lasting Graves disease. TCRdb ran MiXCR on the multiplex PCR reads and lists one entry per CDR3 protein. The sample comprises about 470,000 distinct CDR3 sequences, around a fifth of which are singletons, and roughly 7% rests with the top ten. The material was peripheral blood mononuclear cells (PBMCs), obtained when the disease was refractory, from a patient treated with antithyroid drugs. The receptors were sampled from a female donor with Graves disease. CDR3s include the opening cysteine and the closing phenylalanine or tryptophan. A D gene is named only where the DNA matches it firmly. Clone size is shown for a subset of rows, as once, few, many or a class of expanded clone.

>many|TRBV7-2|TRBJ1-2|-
TGTGCCAGCAGCCCCGTAGCCCCTTTGAGGGGGAGTGCCTATGGCTACACCTTC
CASSPVAPLRGSAYGYTF
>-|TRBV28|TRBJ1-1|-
TGTGCCAGCAGTAAGACAGGAGCGTCAGCAAGGAGAAACGCTGAAGCTTTCTTT
CASSKTGASARRNAEAFF
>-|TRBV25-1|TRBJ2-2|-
TGTGCCAGCAGGGATCAAAGGAACACCGGGGAGCTGTTTTTT
CASRDQRNTGELFF
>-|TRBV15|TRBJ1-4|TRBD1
TGTGCCACCAGCAGAGATCCCCCGGGACAGACTAATGAAAAACTGTTTTTT
CATSRDPPGQTNEKLFF
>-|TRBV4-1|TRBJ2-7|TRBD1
TGCGCCAGCAGCCAAGAAGCGACAGGGGGAGAGCAGTACTTC
CASSQEATGGEQYF
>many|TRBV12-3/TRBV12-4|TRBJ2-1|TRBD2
TGTGCCAGCAGCCCTAGCGGGACCAGCTCCTACAATGAGCAGTTCTTC
CASSPSGTSSYNEQFF
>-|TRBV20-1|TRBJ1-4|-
TGCAGTACTCTGTCCCCTCGGGAAACTAATGAAAAACTGTTTTTT
CSTLSPRETNEKLFF
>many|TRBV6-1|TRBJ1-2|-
TGTGCCAGCAGTATCCAGACACAGGAGCTCCCGGGAGGCTACACCTTC
CASSIQTQELPGGYTF
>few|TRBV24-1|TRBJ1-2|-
TGTGCCACCAGTGATTTTGAGGAGGGCCCGAGTGGCTACACCTTC
CATSDFEEGPSGYTF
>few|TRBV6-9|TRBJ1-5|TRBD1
TGTGCCAGCAGTTACTTCCACAGGGGGCGCGGGGGTAATCAGCCCCAGCATTTT
CASSYFHRGRGGNQPQHF
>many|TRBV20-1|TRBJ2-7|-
TGCAGTGCTAAGCTGGTACAGCACTTTTCCTACGAGCAGTACTTC
CSAKLVQHFSYEQYF
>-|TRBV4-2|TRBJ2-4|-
TGTGCCAGCAGCATTTGGACTGGAGACATTCAGTACTTC
CASSIWTGDIQYF
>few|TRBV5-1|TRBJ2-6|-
TGCGCCAGCAGCTTGACAGGAGCACTTTCCGGGGCCAACGTCCTGACTTTC
CASSLTGALSGANVLTF
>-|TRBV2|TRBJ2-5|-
TGTGCCACCGGGAGCCAAGGGACCCAGTACTTC
CATGSQGTQYF
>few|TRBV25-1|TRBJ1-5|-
TGTGCCAGCAGGTCGGAGACCGCCCAGCATTTT
CASRSETAQHF
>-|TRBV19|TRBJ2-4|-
TGTGCCAGTAGTATGCTAACCCCCCTGGGGACACAAAACATTCAGTACTTC
CASSMLTPLGTQNIQYF
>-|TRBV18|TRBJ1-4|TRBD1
TGTGCCAGCTCACCACCGACAGGGGGAAGTGAAAAACTGTTTTTT
CASSPPTGGSEKLFF
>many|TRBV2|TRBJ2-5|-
TGTGCCAGCAGTGAAGCGGGGGACACCCTGGGTGAGACCCAGTACTTC
CASSEAGDTLGETQYF
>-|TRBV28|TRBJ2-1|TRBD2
TGTGCCAGCAGCCGCGCTAGCGGGAGATTGAATGAGCAGTTCTTC
CASSRASGRLNEQFF
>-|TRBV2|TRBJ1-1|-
TGTGCCAGCACGGAGGGGGGAGCAGCTTTCTTT
CASTEGGAAFF
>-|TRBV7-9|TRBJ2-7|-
TGTGCCAGCAGCACGGGACTTGGGGGAGGCTACGAGCAGTACTTC
CASSTGLGGGYEQYF
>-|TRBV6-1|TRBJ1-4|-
TGCGCCGGCAGTGAAGCGGGGGGGGGTCGGCAGAAACTGTTTTTT
CAGSEAGGGRQKLFF
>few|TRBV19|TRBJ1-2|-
TGTGCCAGTAGTATTCAGAGTGGCTACACCTTC
CASSIQSGYTF